This T cell receptor (beta chain) derives from a study of blood T cells in healthy people across ages. Study details: The capture of about one barcoded beta molecule per two T cells was achieved by template switching.

This CDR3 is 15 amino acids long. Germline assignment: CDR1 DFQATT and CDR2 SNEGSKA (reference sequence). V lost 4 bases, J lost 4 bases, and 12 bases stayed unmatched. Roughly 10 milliliters of peripheral blood were drawn from each donor. Each sample provided at least 5 micrograms of extracted total RNA. Then a second PCR, running about 6 to 12 cycles, was carried out with a sample-barcoded 5' primer and a J-beta primer mix. No fewer than 2.5 million CDR3-containing paired-end reads came from each sample. TCRdb redid the calling of the 5' RACE reads with MiXCR, one entry per CDR3 protein. This table holds about 810,000 distinct CDR3 sequences, roughly 40% found once. This clonotype has ten or more counts.

Sequencing was carried out using blood. The origin of this receptor is a man aged 18-30 years in good health. The V and J genes are TRBV20-1 and TRBJ2-7; 8 positions agree with TRBD1. This CDR3 is CSAKPPDRAQYEQYF. The CDR3 DNA follows: TGCAGTGCTAAACCCCCGGACAGGGCTCAGTACGAGCAGTACTTC.